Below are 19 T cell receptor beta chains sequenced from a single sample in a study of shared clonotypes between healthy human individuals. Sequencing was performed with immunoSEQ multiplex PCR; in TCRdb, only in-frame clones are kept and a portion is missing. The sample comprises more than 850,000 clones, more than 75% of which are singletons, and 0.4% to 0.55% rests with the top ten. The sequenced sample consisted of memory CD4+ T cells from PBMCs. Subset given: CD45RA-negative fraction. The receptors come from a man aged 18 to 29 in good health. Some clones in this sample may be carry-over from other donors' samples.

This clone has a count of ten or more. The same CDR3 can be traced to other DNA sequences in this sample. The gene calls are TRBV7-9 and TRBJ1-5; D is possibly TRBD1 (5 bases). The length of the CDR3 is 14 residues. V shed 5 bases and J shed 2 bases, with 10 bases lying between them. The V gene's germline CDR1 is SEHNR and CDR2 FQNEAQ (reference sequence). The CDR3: CASSRGGGNQPQHF. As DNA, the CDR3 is TGTGCCAGCAGCAGGGGTGGAGGCAATCAGCCCCAGCATTTT.

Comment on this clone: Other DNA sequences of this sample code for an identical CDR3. The CDR3 coding sequence is TGCGCCAGCAGCCCCCGCGGGGGAGGAAACACTGAAGCTTTCTTT. It is translated as CASSPRGGGNTEAFF. The V gene is TRBV5-1, the J gene TRBJ1-1, with D possibly matching TRBD1 (5 bases). Germline-derived CDR1 and CDR2 are SGHRS and YFSETQ. The germline V and J ends were trimmed by 4 bases and 2 bases, with 15 bases remaining between them. There are 15 residues in the CDR3.

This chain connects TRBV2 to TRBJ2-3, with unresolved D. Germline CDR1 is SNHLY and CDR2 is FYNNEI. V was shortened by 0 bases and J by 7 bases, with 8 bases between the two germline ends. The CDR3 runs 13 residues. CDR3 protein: CASSEAARNTQYF. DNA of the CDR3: TGTGCCAGCAGTGAAGCAGCAAGGAATACGCAGTATTTT.

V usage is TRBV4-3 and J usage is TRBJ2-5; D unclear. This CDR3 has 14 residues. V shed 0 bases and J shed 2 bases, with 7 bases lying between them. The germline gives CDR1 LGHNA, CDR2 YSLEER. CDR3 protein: CASSQDLYQETQYF. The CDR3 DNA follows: TGCGCCAGCAGCCAAGATCTATATCAAGAGACCCAGTACTTC.

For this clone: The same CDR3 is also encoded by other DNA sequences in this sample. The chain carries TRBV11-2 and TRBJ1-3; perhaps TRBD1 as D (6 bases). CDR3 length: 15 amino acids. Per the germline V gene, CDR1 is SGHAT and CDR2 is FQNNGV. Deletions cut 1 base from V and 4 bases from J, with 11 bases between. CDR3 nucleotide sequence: TGTGCCAGCAGCTTAGTTGGGGGGACAGGAAACACCATATATTTT. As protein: CASSLVGGTGNTIYF.

Here the CDR3 DNA reads TGTGCCAGCAGTGACCCGACAGCTTACTACGAGCAGTACTTC. Protein: CASSDPTAYYEQYF. The gene calls are TRBV6-1 and TRBJ2-7; a weak D match, TRBD1 (5 bases). The germline gives CDR1 MNHNS, CDR2 SASEGT. This CDR3 has 14 residues. Trimming removed 3 bases from V and 3 bases from J, with 12 bases in between.

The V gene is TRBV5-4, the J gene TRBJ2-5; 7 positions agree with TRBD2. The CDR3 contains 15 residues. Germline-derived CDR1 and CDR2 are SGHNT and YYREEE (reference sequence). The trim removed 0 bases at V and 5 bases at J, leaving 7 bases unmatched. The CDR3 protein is CASSLGPAGGETQYF. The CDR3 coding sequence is TGTGCCAGCAGCTTGGGTCCCGCCGGGGGGGAGACCCAGTACTTC.

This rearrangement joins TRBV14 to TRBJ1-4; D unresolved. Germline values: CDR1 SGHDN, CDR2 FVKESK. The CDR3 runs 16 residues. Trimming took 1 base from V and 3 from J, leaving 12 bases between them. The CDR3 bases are TGTGCCAGCAGCCAAGTGTCGCCAGGCGCTAATGAAAAACTGTTTTTT. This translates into CASSQVSPGANEKLFF.

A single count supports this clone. CDR3 sequence: CASSPGQPGQGTQYF. In DNA form, the CDR3 reads TGTGCCAGCAGCCCCGGGCAGCCGGGTCAGGGGACCCAGTACTTC. This chain uses TRBV7-3 with TRBJ2-5; the D gene is possibly TRBD1 (5 bases). V dropped 5 bases and J dropped 7 bases, with 20 bases sitting between them. The CDR3 extends over 15 amino acids. Germline-derived CDR1 and CDR2 are SGHTA and FQGTGA.

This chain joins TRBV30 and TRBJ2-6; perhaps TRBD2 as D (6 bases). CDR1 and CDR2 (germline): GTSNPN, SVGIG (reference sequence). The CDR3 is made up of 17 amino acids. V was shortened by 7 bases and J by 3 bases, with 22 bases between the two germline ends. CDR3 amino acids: CASKRDFGAYGANVLTF. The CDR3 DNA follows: TGTGCCTCGAAACGGGACTTTGGGGCGTATGGGGCCAACGTCCTGACTTTC.

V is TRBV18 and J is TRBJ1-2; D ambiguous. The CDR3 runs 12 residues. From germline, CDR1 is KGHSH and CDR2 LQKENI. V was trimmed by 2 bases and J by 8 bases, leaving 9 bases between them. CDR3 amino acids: CASSPYDTGYTF. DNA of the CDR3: TGTGCCAGCTCACCATACGACACCGGCTACACCTTC.

CDR3 loop: CASSLVTSGRYEQYF. The DNA for the CDR3 is TGTGCCAGCAGCTTAGTCACTAGCGGGAGATACGAGCAGTACTTC. The chain employs TRBV7-2 and TRBJ2-7; 11 bases line up with TRBD2. CDR3 length: 15 residues. J gave up 4 bases and V 1 base, and 3 bases lay outside the gene matches. The germline V gene has CDR1 SGHTA and CDR2 FQGNSA.

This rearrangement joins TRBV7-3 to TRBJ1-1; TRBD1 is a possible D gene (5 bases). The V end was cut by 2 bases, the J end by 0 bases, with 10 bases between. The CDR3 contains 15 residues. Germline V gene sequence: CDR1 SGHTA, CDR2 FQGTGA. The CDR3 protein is CASSLGAVMNTEAFF. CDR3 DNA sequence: TGTGCCAGCAGCTTAGGGGCAGTCATGAACACTGAAGCTTTCTTT.

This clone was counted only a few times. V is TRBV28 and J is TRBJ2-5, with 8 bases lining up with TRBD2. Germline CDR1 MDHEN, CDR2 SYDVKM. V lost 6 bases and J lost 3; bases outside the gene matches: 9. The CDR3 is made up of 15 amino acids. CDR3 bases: TGTGCCAGCAGCGGGGGGGGGTCTCGGAAAGAGACCCAGTACTTC. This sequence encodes CASSGGGSRKETQYF. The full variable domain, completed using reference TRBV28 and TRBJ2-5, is DVKVTQSSRYLVKRTGEKVFLECVQDMDHENMFWYRQDPGLGLRLIYFSYDVKMKEKGDIPEGYSVSREKKERFSLILESASTNQTSMYLCASSGGGSRKETQYFGPGTRLLVL.

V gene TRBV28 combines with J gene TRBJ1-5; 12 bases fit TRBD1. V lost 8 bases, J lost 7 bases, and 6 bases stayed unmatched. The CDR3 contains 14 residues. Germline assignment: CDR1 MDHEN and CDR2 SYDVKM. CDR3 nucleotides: TGTGCCAGCCGGGACAGGGGGCCGGGGCAGCCCCAGCATTTT. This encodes CASRDRGPGQPQHF. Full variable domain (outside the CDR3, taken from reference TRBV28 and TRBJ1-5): DVKVTQSSRYLVKRTGEKVFLECVQDMDHENMFWYRQDPGLGLRLIYFSYDVKMKEKGDIPEGYSVSREKKERFSLILESASTNQTSMYLCASRDRGPGQPQHFGDGTRLSIL.

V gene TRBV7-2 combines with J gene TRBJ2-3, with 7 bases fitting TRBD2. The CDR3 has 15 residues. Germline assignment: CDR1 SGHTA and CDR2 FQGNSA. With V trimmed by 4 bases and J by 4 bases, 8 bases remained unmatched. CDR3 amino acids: CASSSSGGRPDTQYF. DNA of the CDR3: TGTGCCAGCAGCTCCAGCGGCGGGAGACCAGATACGCAGTATTTT.

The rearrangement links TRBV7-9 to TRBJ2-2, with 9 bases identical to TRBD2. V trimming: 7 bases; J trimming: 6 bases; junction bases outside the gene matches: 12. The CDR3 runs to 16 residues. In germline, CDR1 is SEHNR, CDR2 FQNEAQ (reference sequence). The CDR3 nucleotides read TGTGCCAGCATCGTTTCCCCAGCTAGCGGGGCCGGGGAGCTGTTTTTT. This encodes CASIVSPASGAGELFF.

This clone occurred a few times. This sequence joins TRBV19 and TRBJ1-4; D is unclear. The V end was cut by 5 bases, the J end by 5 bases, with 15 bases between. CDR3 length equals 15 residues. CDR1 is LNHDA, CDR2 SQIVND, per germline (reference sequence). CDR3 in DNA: TGTGCCAGTAGTCTAGGAGGCGTATGGAATGAAAAACTGTTTTTT. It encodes CASSLGGVWNEKLFF.

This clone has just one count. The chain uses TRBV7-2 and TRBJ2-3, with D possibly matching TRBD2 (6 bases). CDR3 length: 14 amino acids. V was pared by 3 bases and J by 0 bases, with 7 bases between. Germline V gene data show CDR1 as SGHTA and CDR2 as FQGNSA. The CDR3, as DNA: TGTGCCAGCAGCTTCGGGACTAGCACAGATACGCAGTATTTT. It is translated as CASSFGTSTDTQYF.